The clone carrying this T cell receptor (beta chain) turned up a few times. Its antigen is as yet unknown. The sample belongs to a study of beta chain features in type 1 diabetes. Study conclusions and caveats: Junctions at VDJ sites from type 1 diabetes patients had fewer insertions and more deletions. Moderate yet significant TCRB CDR3 shortening was seen in Type 1 diabetes patients in all four CD4+ subsets. Within patients, naive, central memory and Treg TCRB repertoires seemed more similar than within healthy donors.

Per germline, CDR1 SGHTA and CDR2 FQGNSA. V was cut by 5 bases and J by 4 bases, with 15 bases left in between. This CDR3 has 16 amino acids. Reverse transcribing all isolated RNA meant expressed TCRB transcripts were sequenced. Repertoires were generated with immunoSEQ multiplex PCR, while TCRdb's copy carries only in-frame clones and drops some. The profile shows about 340,000 clones, 13% of them singletons. The clonotype originates from a woman aged 18-30 years with type 1 diabetes. The sequenced material came from naive CD4+ T cells from blood. The V and J genes are TRBV7-2 and TRBJ2-6; weak D call: TRBD1 (5 bases). The CDR3 DNA reads as TGTGCCAGCAGCCCGAGACAGTTTGCAGGGGCCAACGTCCTGACTTTC. This gives the protein CASSPRQFAGANVLTF.